Included here is one T cell receptor (beta chain) sequence, with context. Researchers ran the PCR with 60 Vbeta and 13 Jbeta primers. Measured with immunoSEQ multiplex PCR; TCRdb has only the in-frame clones, and not every one. The data hold about 190,000 clones, with around 73% observed a single time. These data are taken from a study of cytomegalovirus exposure and HLA in healthy donors. Losses at the gene ends were 0 bases for V and 6 bases for J; bases not matched to a gene: 4. The CDR3 has 14 residues. Germline V CDR1 and CDR2: SGHRS, YFSETQ. The sequenced material came from PBMCs. The TCR was taken from a woman in her twenties or thirties in good health and CMV-seropositive. The J gene is TRBJ2-3, the V gene TRBV5-1; 7 nucleotides align to TRBD1. The DNA for the CDR3 is TGCGCCAGCAGCTTGGACAGGGGAAGGGATACGCAGTATTTT. It translates to CASSLDRGRDTQYF.